This T cell receptor beta chain is from a study of shared clonotypes between healthy human individuals. This clone was detected once. Its antigen is unknown. The CDR3 is 15 residues long. Germline lookup yields CDR1 GTSNPN and CDR2 SVGIG (reference sequence). Trimming shortened V by 0 bases and J by 2 bases, and 10 bases separated the two germline ends. Genomic DNA per cell subset filled all wells of several immunoSEQ plates. Authors' processing steps: Filtering of immunoSEQ junctional sequences could not match full-length read filtering. The method was immunoSEQ multiplex PCR; TCRdb's version includes in-frame clones alone and lacks a portion of them. The D gene and trimming were derived from the DNA, and the V and J assignments and clone size from that table. The sample lists about a million clones; about three quarters were seen once. General study findings and limits: Shared clonotypes across all four donors exceeded non-shared ones in generation probability.

The TCR was taken from a young man in good health. This sequence joins TRBV30 and TRBJ2-2, with no clear D. Input material: memory CD4+ T cells sorted from blood. The subset: CD45RA-negative fraction. The CDR3 region is CAWSVGRSNTGELFF. As DNA, the CDR3 is TGTGCCTGGAGTGTTGGCAGATCTAACACCGGGGAGCTGTTTTTT.